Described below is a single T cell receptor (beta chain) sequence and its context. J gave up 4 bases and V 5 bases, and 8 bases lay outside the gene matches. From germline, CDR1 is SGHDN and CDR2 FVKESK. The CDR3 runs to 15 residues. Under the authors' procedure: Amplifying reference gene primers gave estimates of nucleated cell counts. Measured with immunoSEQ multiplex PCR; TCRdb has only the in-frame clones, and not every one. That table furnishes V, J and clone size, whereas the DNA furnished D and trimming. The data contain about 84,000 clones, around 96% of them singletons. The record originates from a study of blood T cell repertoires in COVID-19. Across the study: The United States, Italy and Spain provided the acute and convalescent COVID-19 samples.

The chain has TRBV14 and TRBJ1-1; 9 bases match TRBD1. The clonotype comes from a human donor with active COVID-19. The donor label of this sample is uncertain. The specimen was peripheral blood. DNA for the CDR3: TGTGCCAGCAGCGCTTCCGGGACAGGGTTCACTGAAGCTTTCTTT. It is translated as CASSASGTGFTEAFF.